This record concerns one T cell receptor (beta chain) sequence. This clone was found once. The clone's antigen remains unknown. No per-base quality is available; no much larger clone lies one base away. For sequencing of the TCRbeta CDR3 region, genomic DNA was extracted from the sorted cells. The immunoSEQ Assay was used for sequencing of TCRbeta CDR3 regions. TCRdb provides this immuneACCESS table in a form limited to in-frame rearrangements. Some clones are lacking; in checked studies, under half of them reflect an unresolved V gene, and why the rest are absent is not known. In this sample the table shows roughly 93,000 clones, about 91% of which occur a single time. About 0.51% of the sample lies in the top ten. Patients with autoimmune disease history or receiving systemic immunosuppression were excluded from the trial. Peripheral blood for TCR sequencing was collected from all dose cohorts at baseline, on cycle 4 day 1, and on cycle 7 day 1. Samples were obtained from an open-label, multicenter, first-in-human phase I dose-escalation trial of ivuxolimab. Adults with locally advanced or metastatic melanoma, renal cell carcinoma, hepatocellular carcinoma or head and neck squamous cell carcinoma were enrolled in the trial. CD4+ and CD8+ T cells were sorted separately from peripheral blood before TCR sequencing.

The sample comes from a study of OX40 agonist ivuxolimab in advanced cancers. Turning to the overall study: The costimulatory receptor OX40 (CD134) was targeted by ivuxolimab, a fully human IgG2 agonistic monoclonal antibody. Intravenous ivuxolimab was administered to patients every 2 weeks at six dose levels: 0.01, 0.1, 0.3, 1.5, 3 and 10 mg/kg. Of the roughly 50 dose-escalation patients, hepatocellular carcinoma was present in about 20, melanoma in around 15, renal cell carcinoma in 9 and head and neck cancer in 9. A male proportion of 82.7% and a mean age of approximately 62 years, ranging from about 23 to 90, were recorded for the dose-escalation cohort. Prior anti-PD-1, anti-PD-L1 or anti-CTLA-4 therapy was permitted, and 40% to 50% of dose-escalation patients had received checkpoint inhibitors. Partial responses occurred in three dose-escalation patients, of whom one had hepatocellular carcinoma and two had cutaneous melanoma. Peripheral TCRbeta sequencing was intended to test whether TCR sequence diversity was altered and clonal T-cell expansion was caused by ivuxolimab. The paper reports the monotherapy dose-escalation portion (N of about 50 patients) of the phase I ivuxolimab trial. Paper-wide results and their limitations: After ivuxolimab, CD8+ T cells had more expanded clones than CD4+ T cells on average. Antigen specificity was not determined for the clonally expanded peripheral T cells. Clonal expansion of both CD4+ and CD8+ blood T cells was observed from baseline to week 6 at doses 0.1 to 3.0 mg/kg. Low levels of normalized T-cell clonal expansion were also seen in some patients who did not respond. In the 0.1-3.0 mg/kg groups, partial responders had among the lowest normalized peripheral clonal expansion, particularly in CD8+ T cells.

The CDR3 runs 14 residues from the cysteine to the phenylalanine. Only CDR3 DNA remains: 42 bases, in frame from the first base. The germline V gene encodes CDR1 SQVTM and CDR2 ANQGSEA. For this chain, trimming is 4 bases at the V end and 4 bases at the J end, and the number of junction bases without a gene match is 7. Sequencing was performed on CD4+ or CD8+ T cells sorted from blood, taken in a trial of the OX40 agonist ivuxolimab. The rearranged chain carries TRBV29-1 and TRBJ1-1, and 9 junction bases match TRBD1. The clonotype comes from an adult with an advanced solid tumor such as melanoma, head and neck, liver or kidney cancer. The CDR3 region reads CSVVLLGQGTEAFF. The nucleotide sequence reads TGCAGCGTTGTACTCTTGGGACAGGGCACTGAAGCTTTCTTT.